This T cell receptor (beta chain) derives from a study of cytomegalovirus exposure and HLA in healthy donors. The wider study: There were 350 to 400 genotyped donors. Of these, roughly 86% fell in the genetic ancestry cluster associated with self-reported Caucasian donors. Study-wide results and limits: Sequencing artifact likely explains a cluster of highly shared sequence variants.

In the case of this clone: Its antigen is still unknown.

V was clipped by 2 bases and J by 0 bases; unmatched bases: 13. Germline assignment: CDR1 MGHRA and CDR2 YSYEKL. This CDR3 region has 19 residues. PCR primers comprised 60 Vbeta and 13 Jbeta primers. The data were produced by immunoSEQ multiplex PCR, yet TCRdb's version contains in-frame clones alone and is incomplete. The repertoire includes 30,000 to 40,000 clones, about 70% of them detected once, and approximately 3.5% sits in the top ten. V is TRBV4-1 and J is TRBJ2-1, with TRBD2 matching 7 bases. This clonotype originated in a man aged 40-49 years in good health and CMV-seronegative. Sequencing was done on a sample of PBMCs. The CDR3 loop reads CASSQYGVGRGSSYNEQFF. CDR3 sequence (DNA): TGCGCCAGCAGCCAATACGGGGTAGGGCGGGGGAGCTCCTACAATGAGCAGTTCTTC.